These T cell receptor beta chains were read from a single sample in a study of siplizumab effects on memory and regulatory T cells. The protocol was immunoSEQ multiplex PCR, while the TCRdb copy is restricted to in-frame clones and leaves out a portion. Among 100,000 to 110,000 clones, roughly 93% were seen once, and the ten largest hold approximately 1.5%. The sample comprised non-Treg CD4+ T cells sorted from blood. These receptors all stem from a human donor in good health. Both conserved end residues are part of each CDR3. Each record gives: V gene, D gene, J gene, clone size, CDR3 protein, CDR3 DNA. The D gene is left open where the match is weak. Part of the rows lack a size; the others show once, few, many or a class for expanded clones.

v_call: TRBV28
d_call: TRBD2
j_call: TRBJ2-7
clone_size: -
cdr3_aa: CASSFSAGGMSEQYF
cdr3_nt: TGTGCCAGCAGTTTCAGTGCGGGAGGAATGAGCGAGCAGTACTTC

v_call: TRBV4-1
d_call: -
j_call: TRBJ2-7
clone_size: -
cdr3_aa: CASSRDRLDSYEQYF
cdr3_nt: TGCGCCAGCAGCCGAGACAGGTTGGACTCCTACGAGCAGTACTTC

v_call: TRBV5-6
d_call: -
j_call: TRBJ1-2
clone_size: -
cdr3_aa: CASSFFEVRYTF
cdr3_nt: TGTGCCAGCAGTTTCTTTGAGGTGCGCTACACCTTC

v_call: TRBV6-1
d_call: TRBD2
j_call: TRBJ2-5
clone_size: -
cdr3_aa: CASSEMGLRKETQYF
cdr3_nt: TGTGCCAGCAGTGAAATGGGACTACGCAAAGAGACCCAGTACTTC

v_call: TRBV19
d_call: -
j_call: TRBJ2-3
clone_size: -
cdr3_aa: CASSIAMAGRSTDTQYF
cdr3_nt: TGTGCCAGTAGTATTGCGATGGCGGGTCGTAGCACAGATACGCAGTATTTT

v_call: TRBV11-1
d_call: -
j_call: TRBJ2-3
clone_size: once
cdr3_aa: CASSASLVLSTDTQYF
cdr3_nt: TGTGCCAGCAGCGCCTCACTAGTCCTTAGCACAGATACGCAGTATTTT

v_call: TRBV11-2
d_call: TRBD2
j_call: TRBJ2-1
clone_size: -
cdr3_aa: CASSSDRWASGHNEQFF
cdr3_nt: TGTGCCAGCAGCTCGGATAGGTGGGCTAGCGGCCACAATGAGCAGTTCTTC

v_call: TRBV11-2
d_call: -
j_call: TRBJ2-3
clone_size: -
cdr3_aa: CASSFRPLTLDTQYF
cdr3_nt: TGTGCCAGCAGCTTTCGTCCACTGACTCTGGATACGCAGTATTTT

v_call: TRBV9
d_call: -
j_call: TRBJ1-2
clone_size: -
cdr3_aa: CASSVVGRSGYTF
cdr3_nt: TGTGCCAGCAGCGTAGTGGGGAGGAGTGGCTACACCTTC

v_call: TRBV6-5
d_call: TRBD1
j_call: TRBJ2-7
clone_size: -
cdr3_aa: CASRTGTGKDEQYF
cdr3_nt: TGTGCCAGCAGAACCGGGACAGGGAAAGACGAGCAGTACTTC

v_call: TRBV18
d_call: -
j_call: TRBJ2-4
clone_size: -
cdr3_aa: CASSPTLSKNIQYF
cdr3_nt: TGTGCCAGCTCACCAACCTTATCCAAAAACATTCAGTACTTC

v_call: TRBV5-8
d_call: -
j_call: TRBJ1-1
clone_size: -
cdr3_aa: CASSLVAVEAFF
cdr3_nt: TGTGCCAGCAGCTTGGTCGCAGTTGAAGCTTTCTTT

v_call: TRBV18
d_call: -
j_call: TRBJ2-3
clone_size: -
cdr3_aa: CASSPTTVSTDTQYF
cdr3_nt: TGTGCCAGCTCACCTACGACAGTTAGCACAGATACGCAGTATTTT

v_call: TRBV27
d_call: TRBD1
j_call: TRBJ1-2
clone_size: -
cdr3_aa: CASSSPSTGEYGYTF
cdr3_nt: TGTGCCAGCAGTTCCCCATCGACAGGGGAATATGGCTACACCTTC

v_call: TRBV5-1
d_call: TRBD2
j_call: TRBJ2-2
clone_size: -
cdr3_aa: CASSSGKRGDTGELFF
cdr3_nt: TGCGCCAGCAGCTCCGGGAAGCGGGGGGACACCGGGGAGCTGTTTTTT

v_call: TRBV27
d_call: -
j_call: TRBJ2-2
clone_size: -
cdr3_aa: CASSFRGHNTGELFF
cdr3_nt: TGTGCCAGCAGTTTTCGGGGACACAACACCGGGGAGCTGTTTTTT

v_call: TRBV6-5
d_call: -
j_call: TRBJ2-2
clone_size: -
cdr3_aa: CATCYSFANTGELFF
cdr3_nt: TGTGCCACCTGCTACAGTTTCGCGAACACCGGGGAGCTGTTTTTT

v_call: TRBV29-1
d_call: -
j_call: TRBJ1-1
clone_size: once
cdr3_aa: CSGLGRVTEAFF
cdr3_nt: TGCAGCGGCCTCGGGCGGGTAACTGAAGCTTTCTTT

v_call: TRBV7-6
d_call: TRBD2
j_call: TRBJ2-7
clone_size: -
cdr3_aa: CASSTNPGLAEYEQYF
cdr3_nt: TGTGCCAGCAGCACTAACCCCGGACTAGCGGAATACGAGCAGTACTTC

v_call: TRBV18
d_call: -
j_call: TRBJ1-5
clone_size: -
cdr3_aa: CASSPGGGPGDQPQHF
cdr3_nt: TGTGCCAGCTCACCAGGTGGTGGACCGGGAGATCAGCCCCAGCATTTT

v_call: TRBV25-1
d_call: -
j_call: TRBJ1-5
clone_size: -
cdr3_aa: CASSDRADQPQHF
cdr3_nt: TGTGCCAGCAGTGACAGGGCTGATCAGCCCCAGCATTTT

v_call: TRBV7-8
d_call: -
j_call: TRBJ1-2
clone_size: once
cdr3_aa: CASSLGGNYGYTF
cdr3_nt: TGTGCCAGCAGCTTGGGAGGGAACTATGGCTACACCTTC

v_call: TRBV5-4
d_call: -
j_call: TRBJ1-1
clone_size: -
cdr3_aa: CASSLAVGDHAEAFF
cdr3_nt: TGTGCCAGCAGCTTGGCAGTCGGGGACCACGCTGAAGCTTTCTTT

v_call: TRBV12-1
d_call: -
j_call: TRBJ2-2
clone_size: -
cdr3_aa: CASSFGDSGGAGGELFF
cdr3_nt: TGTGCCAGCAGCTTTGGAGACTCTGGGGGCGCGGGCGGGGAGCTGTTTTTT

v_call: TRBV11-2
d_call: -
j_call: TRBJ2-5
clone_size: -
cdr3_aa: CASSLAGAETQYF
cdr3_nt: TGTGCCAGCAGCTTAGCTGGGGCCGAGACCCAGTACTTC

v_call: TRBV2
d_call: TRBD2
j_call: TRBJ2-5
clone_size: -
cdr3_aa: CASTLNRWRERETQYF
cdr3_nt: TGTGCCAGCACCTTGAACAGGTGGCGGGAGAGAGAGACCCAGTACTTC

v_call: TRBV6-5
d_call: -
j_call: TRBJ1-5
clone_size: -
cdr3_aa: CASSRKGFNQPQHF
cdr3_nt: TGTGCCAGCAGTCGTAAGGGATTCAATCAGCCCCAGCATTTT

v_call: TRBV10-3
d_call: TRBD1
j_call: TRBJ2-7
clone_size: once
cdr3_aa: CAIGGQATYEQYF
cdr3_nt: TGTGCCATCGGGGGACAGGCAACCTACGAGCAGTACTTC

v_call: TRBV2
d_call: -
j_call: TRBJ1-3
clone_size: -
cdr3_aa: CASRVTGAGNTIYF
cdr3_nt: TGTGCCAGCAGGGTGACAGGAGCCGGAAACACCATATATTTT

v_call: TRBV30
d_call: -
j_call: TRBJ2-1
clone_size: -
cdr3_aa: CAWSPLAYEQFF
cdr3_nt: TGTGCCTGGAGTCCCCTAGCATATGAGCAGTTCTTC

v_call: TRBV4-1
d_call: TRBD1
j_call: TRBJ2-7
clone_size: once
cdr3_aa: CASSRGQGAYEQYF
cdr3_nt: TGCGCCAGCAGCCGCGGACAGGGAGCCTACGAGCAGTACTTC